The 19 T cell receptor beta chains in this list originate from one sample, sequenced in a study of blood T cell repertoires in COVID-19. The method was immunoSEQ multiplex PCR; TCRdb's version includes in-frame clones alone and lacks a portion of them. Of over 150,000 clones listed, approximately 86% are singletons. Sequenced: peripheral blood. The receptors were gathered from a woman of 80 years or more with active or convalescent COVID-19.

In this sample, this clone turned up once. The V and J genes are TRBV18 and TRBJ1-2; 10 bases align to TRBD1. CDR1 KGHSH and CDR2 LQKENI come from the germline V gene. CDR3 length equals 14 residues. The ends lost 5 bases at V and 4 bases at J; junction bases unmatched: 4. The CDR3, as DNA: TGTGCCAGCTCAGAGGACAGGGGGACCTATGGCTACACCTTC. It encodes CASSEDRGTYGYTF. Drawing the rest from reference TRBV18 and TRBJ1-2, the complete variable domain is NAGVMQNPRHLVRRRGQEARLRCSPMKGHSHVYWYRQLPEEGLKFMVYLQKENIIDESGMPKERFSAEFPKEGPSILRIQQVVRGDSAAYFCASSEDRGTYGYTFGSGTRLTVV.

In its sample, this clone was seen a few times. The V gene is TRBV6-5, the J gene TRBJ2-3, with 7 bases fitting TRBD1. The V gene's germline CDR1 is MNHEY and CDR2 SVGAGI. The CDR3 loop spans 16 amino acids. V lost 4 bases to trimming and J lost 8 bases; unmatched junction nucleotides: 15. The CDR3 protein is CASSSELADRTGTQYF. CDR3 DNA: TGTGCCAGCAGTTCCGAACTTGCGGACAGGACGGGTACGCAGTATTTT.

The chain couples TRBV28 to TRBJ2-7; possibly TRBD1 for D (7 bases). V lost 3 bases to trimming and J lost 1 base, with 10 bases between them. This CDR3 comprises 14 residues. Germline CDR1 MDHEN, CDR2 SYDVKM. CDR3 in DNA: TGTGCCAGCAGTTTGGGGGGACAGTCCTACGAGCAGTACTTC. Translating it yields CASSLGGQSYEQYF.

The chain has TRBV5-1 and TRBJ1-6, with D perhaps matching TRBD1 (6 bases). CDR3 length equals 13 residues. Germline CDR1 SGHRS, CDR2 YFSETQ. The germline V and J ends were trimmed by 4 bases and 10 bases, with 12 bases remaining between them. CDR3 nucleotides: TGCGCCAGCAGCGCAGGGGTCGAATCACCCCTCCACTTT. As protein: CASSAGVESPLHF.

The chain links TRBV27 to TRBJ2-1, with 9 nucleotides matching TRBD2. V trimming: 7 bases; J trimming: 12 bases; junction bases outside the gene matches: 10. This CDR3 contains 13 residues. Germline loops: CDR1 MNHEY, CDR2 SMNVEV (reference sequence). CDR3 nucleotides: TGTGCCAGCACCTTAATGGGGACTAGCAGGCAGTTCTTC. Protein sequence: CASTLMGTSRQFF.

This clone appeared once. This chain links TRBV2 with TRBJ1-3; 7 bases match TRBD1. CDR1 is SNHLY and CDR2 is FYNNEI in the germline V gene. This CDR3 has 19 residues. Trimming took 6 bases from V and 4 from J; bases not matched to a gene: 21. In nucleotides, the CDR3 is TGTGCCAGCAGCGACTCCTCCGGGACAGTTTTGACGGCGGGAAACACCATATATTTT. Amino acids: CASSDSSGTVLTAGNTIYF.

The chain is built from TRBV5-1 and TRBJ1-3; the D is unclear. Between the trimmed V and J ends, which lost 4 bases and 0 bases, there was a span of 11 bases. From germline, CDR1 is SGHRS and CDR2 YFSETQ. The CDR3 covers 15 residues. Here the CDR3 reads CASSPGVHSGNTIYF. In nucleotides, the CDR3 is TGCGCCAGCAGCCCGGGAGTACACTCTGGAAACACCATATATTTT.

The chain carries TRBV14 and TRBJ1-1; D not certain. The V end was cut by 1 base, the J end by 1 base, with 7 bases between. Looked up from germline, CDR1 is SGHDN and CDR2 is FVKESK. The CDR3 sequence is 14 residues long. The CDR3 protein is CASSQGAGNTEAFF. Written as DNA, the CDR3 is TGTGCCAGCAGCCAAGGGGCGGGGAACACTGAAGCTTTCTTT.

The chain uses TRBV6-5 and TRBJ1-5; D call uncertain. V lost 4 bases, J lost 4 bases, and 8 bases lay in between. The CDR3 contains 13 residues. The V gene's germline CDR1 is MNHEY and CDR2 SVGAGI. As DNA, the CDR3 is TGTGCCAGCAGTTCTGCTGAGAATCAGCCCCAGCATTTT. This translates into CASSSAENQPQHF.

The V and J genes are TRBV5-4 and TRBJ2-2, with 8 bases lining up with TRBD2. This CDR3 is built from 16 residues. J lost 4 bases, V lost 0 bases, and 5 bases had no gene match. Germline V gene sequence: CDR1 SGHNT, CDR2 YYREEE (reference sequence). The CDR3 DNA sequence: TGTGCCAGCAGCTTGGTCCGCGGGAGGTCCACCGGGGAGCTGTTTTTT. This encodes CASSLVRGRSTGELFF.

Only a few counts were recorded for this clone. The chain carries TRBV6-1 and TRBJ2-3; TRBD2 aligns across 13 bases. Germline trimming cut 4 bases from V and 1 base from J; bases unmatched to any gene: 2. The CDR3 has 16 amino acids. Germline CDR1 reads MNHNS; CDR2 reads SASEGT. The CDR3 DNA follows: TGTGCCAGCAGTGTTACTAGCGGGAGGGGCACAGATACGCAGTATTTT. Translating gives CASSVTSGRGTDTQYF.

V is TRBV27 and J is TRBJ2-5, with D uncertain. Trimming took off 0 bases at V and 5 bases at J, with 16 bases between the two ends. CDR3 size: 16 residues. The germline V gene has CDR1 MNHEY and CDR2 SMNVEV (reference sequence). CDR3 DNA: TGTGCCAGCAGTTTATCCGGCCCTCTTGGAGTGGAGACCCAGTACTTC. It is translated as CASSLSGPLGVETQYF.

In regard to this clone: The germline gene is not matched at one end of the junction; a read error may be the cause. The genes are TRBV5-1 and TRBJ2-7; tentatively, D is TRBD1 (5 bases). Germline V gives CDR1 SGHRS, CDR2 YFSETQ. This CDR3 contains 14 residues. CDR3 sequence reads: CASSLKGRDGAWDF. The CDR3 DNA reads TGCGCCAGCAGCTTGAAAGGCAGGGATGGAGCCTGGGACTTC.

The chain carries TRBV5-1 and TRBJ1-2, with TRBD1 identical over 7 bases. This CDR3 region has 14 residues. The J segment lost 0 bases and the V segment lost 1 base, leaving 0 bases of the junction unmatched. Germline V gene lookup returns CDR1 SGHRS and CDR2 YFSETQ. CDR3 in DNA: TGCGCCAGCAGCTTGACAGGGGCTAACTATGGCTACACCTTC. This encodes CASSLTGANYGYTF.

This chain joins TRBV5-1 and TRBJ2-3; TRBD2 matches at 10 bases. V shed 4 bases, J shed 3 bases, and the junction held 8 bases outside the gene matches. Germline V gives CDR1 SGHRS, CDR2 YFSETQ. This CDR3 is built from 16 residues. CDR3 nucleotide sequence: TGCGCCAGCAGCCTACGGACTAGCGGTCGGACAGATACGCAGTATTTT. Protein sequence: CASSLRTSGRTDTQYF. Full variable domain (missing parts from reference TRBV5-1 and TRBJ2-3): KAGVTQTPRYLIKTRGQQVTLSCSPISGHRSVSWYQQTPGQGLQFLFEYFSETQRNKGNFPGRFSGRQFSNSRSEMNVSTLELGDSALYLCASSLRTSGRTDTQYFGPGTRLTVL.

The chain joins TRBV18 to TRBJ1-1; D remains unclear. CDR1 is KGHSH, CDR2 LQKENI, per germline. CDR3 length equals 13 residues. Trimming took off 5 bases at V and 1 base at J, with 8 bases between the two ends. The CDR3 spells CASSSQRNTEAFF. The CDR3 DNA reads TGTGCCAGCTCATCACAGAGGAACACTGAAGCTTTCTTT.

The chain combines TRBV2 with TRBJ2-3, with D perhaps TRBD2 (6 bases). The germline gives CDR1 SNHLY, CDR2 FYNNEI. CDR3 length: 16 residues. V shed 4 bases and J shed 3 bases, with 17 bases lying between them. CDR3 protein: CASSGGAGDWTDTQYF. The CDR3 DNA sequence: TGTGCCAGCAGTGGAGGAGCCGGGGACTGGACAGATACGCAGTATTTT. The variable domain in full, with the rest retrieved from reference TRBV2 and TRBJ2-3, is EPEVTQTPSHQVTQMGQEVILRCVPISNHLYFYWYRQILGQKVEFLVSFYNNEISEKSEIFDDQFSVERPDGSNFTLKIRSTKLEDSAMYFCASSGGAGDWTDTQYFGPGTRLTVL.

This clone was detected once. V is TRBV14 and J is TRBJ1-1, with 8 bases identical to TRBD1. Looked up from germline, CDR1 is SGHDN and CDR2 is FVKESK. The CDR3 consists of 14 residues. V lost 5 bases and J lost 1; bases outside the gene matches: 3. The CDR3 bases are TGTGCCAGCAGCGACAGGGGTCAGAACACTGAAGCTTTCTTT. It codes for CASSDRGQNTEAFF.

As concerns this clone: Other DNA sequences in the sample encode the same CDR3. The chain employs TRBV4-1 and TRBJ1-4, with TRBD1 matching 7 bases. The trim removed 1 base at V and 5 bases at J, leaving 1 base unmatched. The CDR3 consists of 14 residues. Germline assignment: CDR1 MGHRA and CDR2 YSYEKL. The CDR3 DNA follows: TGCGCCAGCAGCCAAGGACAGGGAAATGAAAAACTGTTTTTT. It specifies CASSQGQGNEKLFF.